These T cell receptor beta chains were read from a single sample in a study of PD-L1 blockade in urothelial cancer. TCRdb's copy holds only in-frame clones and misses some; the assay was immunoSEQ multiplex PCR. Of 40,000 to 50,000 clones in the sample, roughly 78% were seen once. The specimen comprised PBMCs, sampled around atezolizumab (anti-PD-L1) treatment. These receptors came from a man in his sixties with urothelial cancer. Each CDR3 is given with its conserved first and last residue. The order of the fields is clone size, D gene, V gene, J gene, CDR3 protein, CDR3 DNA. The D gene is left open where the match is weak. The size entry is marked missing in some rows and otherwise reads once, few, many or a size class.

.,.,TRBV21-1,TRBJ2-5,CASKSGPQETQYF,TGTGCCAGCAAAAGCGGACCCCAAGAGACCCAGTACTTC
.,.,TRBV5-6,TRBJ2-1,CASSIDNEQFF,TGTGCCAGCAGCATAGACAATGAGCAGTTCTTC
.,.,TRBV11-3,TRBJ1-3,CASSTGEFGNTIYF,TGTGCCAGCAGCACCGGGGAGTTTGGAAACACCATATATTTT
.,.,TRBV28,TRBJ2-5,CASSDIGVQGETQYF,TGTGCCAGCAGCGATATAGGGGTACAAGGGGAGACCCAGTACTTC
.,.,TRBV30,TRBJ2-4,CAWRRQGSIQYF,TGTGCCTGGAGACGGCAGGGTAGCATTCAGTACTTC
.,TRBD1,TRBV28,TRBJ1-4,CASSFSGQIRNEKLFF,TGTGCCAGCAGTTTTTCGGGACAGATCCGTAATGAAAAACTGTTTTTT
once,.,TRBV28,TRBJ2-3,CASKSGVTRLDTQYF,TGTGCCAGCAAATCCGGGGTCACTAGGTTAGATACGCAGTATTTT
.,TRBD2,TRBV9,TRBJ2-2,CASSVELASTGELFF,TGTGCCAGCAGCGTAGAACTAGCGAGTACCGGGGAGCTGTTTTTT
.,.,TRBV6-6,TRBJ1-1,CASRRQEAFF,TGTGCCAGCAGGAGACAGGAAGCTTTCTTT
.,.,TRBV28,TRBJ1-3,CASSSGGSGNTIYF,TGTGCCAGCAGTTCCGGGGGCTCTGGAAACACCATATATTTT